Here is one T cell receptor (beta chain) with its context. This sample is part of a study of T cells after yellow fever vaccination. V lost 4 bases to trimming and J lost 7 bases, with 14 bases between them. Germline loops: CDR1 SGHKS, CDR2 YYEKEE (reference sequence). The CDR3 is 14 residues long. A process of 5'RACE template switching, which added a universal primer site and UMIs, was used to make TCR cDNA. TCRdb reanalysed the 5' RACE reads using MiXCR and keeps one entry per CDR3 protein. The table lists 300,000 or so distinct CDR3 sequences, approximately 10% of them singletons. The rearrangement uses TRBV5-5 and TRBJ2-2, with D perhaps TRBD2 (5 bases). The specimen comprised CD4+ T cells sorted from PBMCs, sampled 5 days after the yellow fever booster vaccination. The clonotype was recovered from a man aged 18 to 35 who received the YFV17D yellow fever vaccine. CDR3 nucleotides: TGTGCCAGCAGCCGGCTCGGGGTTCACGGGGAGCTGTTTTTT. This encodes CASSRLGVHGELFF.